The 9 T cell receptor beta chains below come from one sample, sequenced in a study of T cell responses to AZD1222 COVID-19 vaccine. TCRdb's table, derived via immunoSEQ multiplex PCR, lists solely in-frame clones and lacks some. The sample comprises about 120,000 clones, approximately 90% of which are singletons, and about 7.8% rests with the top ten. The material sequenced was peripheral blood, taken on day 0 of AZD1222 vaccination. These receptor sequences come from an adult in good health.

This rearrangement joins TRBV9 to TRBJ2-7; D ambiguous. The germline V gene has CDR1 SGDLS and CDR2 YYNGEE. The V gene lost 2 bases and the J gene lost 2 bases, with 11 bases spanning the gap. The CDR3 spans 14 residues. CDR3: CASSVLDRTYEQYF. The CDR3 DNA sequence: TGTGCCAGCAGCGTGCTGGACCGAACCTACGAGCAGTACTTC. The variable domain in full, with the rest retrieved from reference TRBV9 and TRBJ2-7, is DSGVTQTPKHLITATGQRVTLRCSPRSGDLSVYWYQQSLDQGLQFLIQYYNGEERAKGNILERFSAQQFPDLHSELNLSSLELGDSALYFCASSVLDRTYEQYFGPGTRLTVT.

The chain joins TRBV9 to TRBJ2-7; 7 bases line up with TRBD1. CDR1 is SGDLS, CDR2 YYNGEE, per germline. Losses at the gene ends were 0 bases for V and 6 bases for J; bases not matched to a gene: 6. CDR3 length equals 14 residues. The CDR3 loop is CASSVGWAGGEQYF. The CDR3 region has the DNA TGTGCCAGCAGCGTAGGGTGGGCAGGGGGCGAGCAGTACTTC.

A few counts support this clone. V is TRBV5-1 and J is TRBJ1-1; a weak D match, TRBD1 (5 bases). The CDR3 runs 16 residues. Trimming took off 4 bases at V and 0 bases at J, with 16 bases between the two ends. Germline values: CDR1 SGHRS, CDR2 YFSETQ. The CDR3 protein is CASSPRGPGMNTEAFF. Written as DNA, the CDR3 is TGCGCCAGCAGCCCCAGAGGGCCAGGGATGAACACTGAAGCTTTCTTT.

This chain joins TRBV6-5 and TRBJ2-7, with D possibly matching TRBD2 (7 bases). CDR1 and CDR2 (germline): MNHEY, SVGAGI. This CDR3 contains 16 residues. V gave up 3 bases and J gave up 4 bases, with 19 bases separating them. Here the CDR3 DNA reads TGTGCCAGCAGTTATGAGGGGGGGGAAAGCGGTTACGAGCAGTACTTC. This translates into CASSYEGGESGYEQYF.

J is TRBJ1-4 and V is TRBV6-5, with 9 positions matching TRBD1. J gave up 5 bases and V 2 bases, and 6 bases lay outside the gene matches. The germline V gene has CDR1 MNHEY and CDR2 SVGAGI. The CDR3 is 16 residues long. The CDR3 DNA reads as TGTGCCAGCAGTTACACCTACAGGGGGCAGAATGAAAAACTGTTTTTT. Its translation is CASSYTYRGQNEKLFF.

The CDR3 is CATSRQGTSTDTQYF. The CDR3 coding sequence is TGTGCCACCAGCAGACAGGGGACCAGCACAGATACGCAGTATTTT. V is TRBV15 and J is TRBJ2-3, with D possibly matching TRBD1 (6 bases). The V end lost 2 bases, the J end lost 0 bases, and 9 bases lay between the germline ends. This CDR3 is 15 amino acids long. Per the germline V gene, CDR1 is LNHNV and CDR2 is YYDKDF (reference sequence).

The chain is built from TRBV7-2 and TRBJ2-3, with 8 nucleotides matching TRBD2. The CDR3 is made up of 17 amino acids. The J segment lost 0 bases and the V segment lost 4 bases, leaving 9 bases of the junction unmatched. Germline assignment: CDR1 SGHTA and CDR2 FQGNSA. CDR3 DNA: TGTGCCAGCAGCTCGGGAACTAGCGGACCTAGCACAGATACGCAGTATTTT. It specifies CASSSGTSGPSTDTQYF.

The chain links TRBV27 to TRBJ1-2; TRBD1 matches at 7 bases. Germline assignment: CDR1 MNHEY and CDR2 SMNVEV (reference sequence). Unmatched junction bases numbered 6, after V lost 3 bases and J lost 2 bases. This CDR3 is built from 15 residues. This CDR3 reads CASSFTGEANYGYTF. For the CDR3, the DNA is TGTGCCAGCAGTTTCACAGGGGAGGCAAACTATGGCTACACCTTC.

The V and J genes are TRBV5-1 and TRBJ2-7, with 8 bases fitting TRBD1. Germline values: CDR1 SGHRS, CDR2 YFSETQ. This CDR3 comprises 14 residues. The ends lost 3 bases at V and 2 bases at J; junction bases unmatched: 4. The chain's CDR3 is CASSSTGVAYEQYF. In DNA form, the CDR3 reads TGCGCCAGCAGCTCGACAGGGGTAGCCTACGAGCAGTACTTC.